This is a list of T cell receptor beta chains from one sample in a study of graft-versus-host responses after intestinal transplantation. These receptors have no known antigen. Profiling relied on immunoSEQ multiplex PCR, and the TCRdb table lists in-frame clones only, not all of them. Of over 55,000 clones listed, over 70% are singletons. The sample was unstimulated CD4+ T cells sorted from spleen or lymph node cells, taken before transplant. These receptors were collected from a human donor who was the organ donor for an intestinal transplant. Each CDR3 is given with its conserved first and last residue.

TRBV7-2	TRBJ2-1	CASSAAGQPYNEQFF
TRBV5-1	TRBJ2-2	CASSLARGSTGELFF
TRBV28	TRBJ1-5	CASSLPGTDSNQPQHF
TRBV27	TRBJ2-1	CASSLRGLDNFNEQFF
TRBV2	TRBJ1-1	CASSGQGMNTEAFF
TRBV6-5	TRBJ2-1	CASSYTGLAGEGEQFF
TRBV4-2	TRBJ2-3	CASSRLAESTDTQYF
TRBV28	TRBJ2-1	CASCPSPLGEQFF
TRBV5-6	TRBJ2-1	CASSFTGGYEQFF
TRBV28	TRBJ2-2	CASSLRSGELFF
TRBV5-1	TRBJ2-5	CASRPSGTGSTETQYF
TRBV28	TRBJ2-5	CATRDSIQETQYF
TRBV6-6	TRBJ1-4	CASRNRETNEKLFF
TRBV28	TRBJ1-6	CASSLEDRGNSPLHF
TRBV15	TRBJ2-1	CATSRTLLAGGINEQFF
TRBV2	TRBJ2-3	CASTVDRGNTDTQYF
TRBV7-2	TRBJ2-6	CASSPSYMRAAGANVLTF
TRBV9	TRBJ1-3	CASSGGPVESSGNTIYF
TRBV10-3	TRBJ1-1	CAISERGQGGISEAFF
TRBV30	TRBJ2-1	CAWSETRLIYNEQFF
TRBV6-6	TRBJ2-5	CASSYSQGALETQYF
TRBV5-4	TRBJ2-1	CASSRPTSGGGNEQFF
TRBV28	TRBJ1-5	CASSFWQGAGSNQPQHF
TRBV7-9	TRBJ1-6	CASSRTTANSPLHF
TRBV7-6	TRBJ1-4	CASSLSRDEKLFF
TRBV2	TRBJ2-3	CASSRIGQGKGTDTQYF
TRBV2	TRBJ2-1	CASSVAGADNEQFF
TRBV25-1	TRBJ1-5	CASRGTGENQPQHF
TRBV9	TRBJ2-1	CASSVGAGGRDEQFF
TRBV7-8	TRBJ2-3	CASSPRGGFTDTQYF
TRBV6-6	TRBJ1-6	CASRQGLKNSPLHF
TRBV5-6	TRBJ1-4	CASSADRGGNEKLFF
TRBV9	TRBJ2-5	CASSVGVGSGGSQETQYF
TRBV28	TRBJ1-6	CASSPGGDYNSPLHF
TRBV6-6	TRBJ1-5	CASSYSAAGRGQHF
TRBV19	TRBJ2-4	CASRYTGSSTKNIQYF
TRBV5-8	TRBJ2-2	CASSEVGGHTGELFF
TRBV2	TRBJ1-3	CASSREFSGNTIYF
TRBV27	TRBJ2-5	CASRLAGANQETQYF
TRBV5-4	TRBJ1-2	CASSLSQGLLGGYTF